A selection of T cell receptor beta chains follows, all from one sample in a study of blood T cell repertoires in COVID-19. Produced via immunoSEQ multiplex PCR; TCRdb's table is partial and in-frame only. This sample has about 51,000 clones, with approximately 90% found just once. The sample comprised peripheral blood. Receptor source: a man aged 50 or older with acute or convalescent COVID-19. The CDR3 runs from the conserved cysteine through the conserved F or W. The D gene is left open where the match is weak. Clone size appears in some rows only: once, few, many, or a class for an expanded clone.

d_call clone_size j_call v_call cdr3_nt cdr3_aa
- - TRBJ2-2 TRBV5-3 TGTGCCAGAAGCTTGCAACCGGGACTGAACACCGGGGAGCTGTTTTTT CARSLQPGLNTGELFF
TRBD2 once TRBJ2-1 TRBV7-9 TGTGCCAGCAGCTTAAGGCCTAGCGGGAACAATGAGCAGTTCTTC CASSLRPSGNNEQFF
TRBD1 - TRBJ1-1 TRBV15 TGTGCCACCAGCAGGGGGGGGACAGGGAACACTGAAGCTTTCTTT CATSRGGTGNTEAFF
- - TRBJ2-6 TRBV19 TGTGCCAGTAGTAATAGGGGTCCTGGGGCCAACGTCCTGACTTTC CASSNRGPGANVLTF
TRBD1 once TRBJ1-3 TRBV7-8 TGTGCCAGCAGCTTAGGGAACAGGGGGCGACCTGGAAACACCATATATTTT CASSLGNRGRPGNTIYF
- - TRBJ1-3 TRBV6-1 TGTGCCAGCAGTGAAGCGCCTACGGGGGTTAGAAACACCATATATTTT CASSEAPTGVRNTIYF
TRBD2 once TRBJ2-1 TRBV7-8 TGTGCCAGCAGCCTAGGACTAGCGGGGGGGACCGCCTACAATGAGCAGTTCTTC CASSLGLAGGTAYNEQFF
TRBD2 - TRBJ2-7 TRBV28 TGTGCCAGCAGTCCGACCGGACTAGCGGGGGGGCTCTCCCAGCAGTACTTC CASSPTGLAGGLSQQYF
- - TRBJ1-6 TRBV30 TGTGCCTGGAGCCGGGGGGGGGCGCTGGGGTCACCCCTCCACTTT CAWSRGGALGSPLHF
- - TRBJ2-1 TRBV5-1 TGCGCCAGCAGCCGGACTCCGACGGGGAGCTCCTACAATGAGCAGTTCTTC CASSRTPTGSSYNEQFF
- - TRBJ2-1 TRBV29-1 TGCAGCGTTGAAGAATTAGGGGCAAGCTCCTACAATGAGCAGTTCTTC CSVEELGASSYNEQFF
- - TRBJ2-5 TRBV30 TGTGCCTGGAGGACGACAGGTGGGGCGGTAGAGACCCAGTACTTC CAWRTTGGAVETQYF
TRBD1 - TRBJ1-5 TRBV6-5 TGTGCCAGCAGCGGTGTACAGGGGGTTCAGCCCCAGCATTTT CASSGVQGVQPQHF
- - TRBJ1-4 TRBV6-1 TGTGCCAGCAGTGAAACTAACATACGTGAAAAACTGTTTTTT CASSETNIREKLFF
- once TRBJ1-1 TRBV19 TGTGCCAGTAGTATAGGCGGGGCTGGGGATAACACTGAAGCTTTCTTT CASSIGGAGDNTEAFF
TRBD1 once TRBJ1-1 TRBV6-5 TGTGCCAGCAGTTACACAGGGGGCGGGGGCACTGAAGCTTTCTTT CASSYTGGGGTEAFF
TRBD1 - TRBJ2-7 TRBV7-8 TGTGCCAGCAGTACGACAGGGGGAACCTCCTTCCGGTACGAGCAGTACTTC CASSTTGGTSFRYEQYF
TRBD1 once TRBJ2-3 TRBV11-2 TGTGCCAGCAGCCCCCGGGCGGGACAGGTGGGTCATACGCAGTATTTT CASSPRAGQVGHTQYF
- - TRBJ2-5 TRBV7-7 TGTGCCAGCAGCTCATCGGGTCAGGGAACGGAGACCCAGTACTTC CASSSSGQGTETQYF
TRBD2 - TRBJ2-3 TRBV28 TGTGCCATCCAACTAGCGGGGGTTAGCGCAGATACGCAGTATTTT CAIQLAGVSADTQYF
- - TRBJ2-3 TRBV5-6 TGTGCCAGCAGCTTGCGGGATCCAGATACGCAGTATTTT CASSLRDPDTQYF
TRBD1 - TRBJ1-1 TRBV6-5 TGTGCCAGCAGCTCAGTCAGGGGGCGGACTGAAGCTTTCTTT CASSSVRGRTEAFF
- - TRBJ1-3 TRBV27 TGTGCCACCCAAGGGGGGGGGCTAACGGGAAACACCATATATTTT CATQGGGLTGNTIYF
TRBD1 - TRBJ1-5 TRBV2 TGTGCCAGCAGTGAAGGGGGGACAGGGGTGCAGCCCCAGCATTTT CASSEGGTGVQPQHF
- few TRBJ1-2 TRBV4-1 TGCGCCAGCAGCCAAGATCCCAACAGTAACTATGGCTACACCTTC CASSQDPNSNYGYTF
TRBD2 - TRBJ2-3 TRBV5-1 TGCGCCAGCAGCTCACAGGGACTAGCGGGCACAGATACGCAGTATTTT CASSSQGLAGTDTQYF
TRBD1 - TRBJ1-5 TRBV7-2 TGTGCCAGCAGCTTAGGGGGGACAGCCAATCAGCCCCAGCATTTT CASSLGGTANQPQHF
TRBD2 - TRBJ2-1 TRBV12-3/TRBV12-4 TGTGCCAGCAGTTTTGGCGGGGAGGGGTTCTTC CASSFGGEGFF
- - TRBJ2-3 TRBV3-1/TRBV3-2 TGTGCCAGCAGCCAAGGAGAGGCAGATACGCAGTATTTT CASSQGEADTQYF
- few TRBJ2-2 TRBV5-1 TGCGCCAGCGTTCGGGGGACCGGTGGCGGGGAGCTGTTTTTT CASVRGTGGGELFF
- - TRBJ2-3 TRBV11-1 TGTGCCAGCAGCTATTCTAGAGCTAGCACAGATACGCAGTATTTT CASSYSRASTDTQYF
TRBD1 once TRBJ1-2 TRBV6-5 TGTGCCAGCATCCCCGGGACAGGGGGCCGCTACACCTTC CASIPGTGGRYTF
- - TRBJ1-5 TRBV4-1 TGCGCCAGCAGCCATCTAGAATTAGGTCAGCCCCAGCATTTT CASSHLELGQPQHF
TRBD1 - TRBJ2-5 TRBV24-1 TGTGCCACCAGTGATACACCAGGGGGCGCAAGGAAAGAGACCCAGTACTTC CATSDTPGGARKETQYF
TRBD2 - TRBJ2-5 TRBV2 TGTGCCAGCAGCTCTCTATTACTAGCGGGGGGCCCCCAGTACTTC CASSSLLLAGGPQYF